This TCR beta chain was captured in a study of blood T cell repertoires in COVID-19. This clone was recorded only once. Clones were read by immunoSEQ multiplex PCR, and TCRdb kept only the in-frame ones, dropping some. The sample has roughly 460,000 clones, roughly 90% seen once. This CDR3 has 13 amino acids. The V end lost 5 bases, the J end lost 2 bases, and 6 bases lay between the germline ends. The TCR comes from a man between 18 and 35 years old with COVID-19, enrolled during active disease. Sequencing input: peripheral blood. The chain combines TRBV12-3 or TRBV12-4 with TRBJ2-2; no clear D gene. The CDR3 bases are TGTGCCAGCAGTCCCCCTAACACCGGGGAGCTGTTTTTT. Protein sequence: CASSPPNTGELFF.